This T cell receptor (beta chain) emerged from a study of T cell changes during pregnancy in multiple sclerosis. Per the germline V gene, CDR1 is SGHAT and CDR2 is FQNNGV. The V gene lost 0 bases and the J gene lost 4 bases, with 12 bases spanning the gap. The length of the CDR3 is 15 residues. This clone was counted a few times. Sequenced by immunoSEQ multiplex PCR; TCRdb stores in-frame clones only, minus some. Among over 55,000 clones listed, approximately 94% were seen once. The sequenced sample was CD8+ T cells from peripheral blood mononuclear cells, obtained in the third trimester of pregnancy. V gene TRBV11-2 combines with J gene TRBJ1-2; D is perhaps TRBD1 (5 bases). This TCR was sampled from a female donor with multiple sclerosis, enrolled in a pregnancy study. The CDR3 here is CASSLDDRDIYGYTF. The CDR3 DNA is TGTGCCAGCAGCTTAGATGACAGAGACATCTATGGCTACACCTTC.